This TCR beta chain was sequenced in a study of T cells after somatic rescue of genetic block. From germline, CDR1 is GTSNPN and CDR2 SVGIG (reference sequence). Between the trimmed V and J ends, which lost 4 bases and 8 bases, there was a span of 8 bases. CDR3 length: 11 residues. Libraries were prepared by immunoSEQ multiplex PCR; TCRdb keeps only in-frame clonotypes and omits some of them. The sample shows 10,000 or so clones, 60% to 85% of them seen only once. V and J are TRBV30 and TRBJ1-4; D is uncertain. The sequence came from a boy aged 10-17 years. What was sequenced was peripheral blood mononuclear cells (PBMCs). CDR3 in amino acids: CAWTHGEKLFF. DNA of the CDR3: TGTGCCTGGACGCACGGGGAAAAACTGTTTTTT.